This TCR beta chain was found in a study of blood T cells in healthy people across ages. Overall study findings and caveats: Not knowing donor CMV status may have confounded expanded clonotype changes.

The CDR3 sequence is 13 residues long. V lost 5 bases to trimming and J lost 7 bases, with 12 bases between them. Looked up from germline, CDR1 is MNHEY and CDR2 is SVGEGT. With a J-beta primer mix and a sample-barcoded 5' primer, a second PCR ran about 7 to 12 cycles. Each CDR3 protein is one row after TCRdb ran MiXCR on the 5' RACE reads. The sample lists more than 800,000 distinct CDR3 sequences; about 28% were seen once. About this clonotype: Antigen unknown.

This sequence was found in a woman of 80 years or more in good health. Sequences were obtained from blood. The rearrangement joins TRBV6-2 or TRBV6-3 to TRBJ1-5, with a tentative D call TRBD1 (5 bases). This CDR3 reads CASSKGPLQPQHF. DNA for the CDR3: TGTGCCAGCAGTAAGGGGCCGTTGCAGCCCCAGCATTTT.